This TCR beta chain was sequenced in a study of OX40 agonist ivuxolimab in advanced cancers. Study results and caveats: Dosing at 0.1 to 3.0 mg/kg was accompanied by clonal expansion of CD4+ and CD8+ blood T cells by week 6. Antigen specificity of clonally expanded peripheral T cells was not established. Expanded clones tended on average to be more numerous among CD8+ T cells than CD4+.

TCRdb keeps only in-frame clones here, not all; method: immunoSEQ multiplex PCR. There are 67,000 or so clones in the sample; 85% to 90% occur only once, and around 1% lies in the top ten. Blood was sampled at baseline, cycle 4 day 1, and cycle 7 day 1. Of note for this clone: Its antigen is not known.

This CDR3 has 15 amino acids. The V gene end was trimmed by 4 bases and the J gene end by 6 bases; junction bases not matched to a gene: 6. Germline loops: CDR1 SGHTA, CDR2 FQGTGA. The sequence was obtained from an adult with an advanced solid tumor such as melanoma, head and neck, liver or kidney cancer. The specimen comprised CD4+ or CD8+ T cells sorted from blood, sampled in a trial of the OX40 agonist ivuxolimab. The gene calls are TRBV7-3 and TRBJ2-3, with TRBD2 identical over 11 bases. In nucleotides, the CDR3 is TGTGCCAGCAGCTCTGTGGCTAGCGGGAGGGATACGCAGTATTTT. Translated, it gives CASSSVASGRDTQYF.